Presented here are 17 T cell receptor beta chains from one specimen sequenced in a study of T cells in Graves' hyperthyroidism and ophthalmopathy. The TCR beta CDR3 regions underwent amplification using RNA transcripts as the source. An initial round of RT-PCR targeting the TCR CDR3 relied on the HTBI primer set. In TCRdb, the multiplex PCR reads were re-called with MiXCR into one record per CDR3 protein. The sample carries about 360,000 distinct CDR3 sequences, approximately 13% recorded once. Sequencing used blood. These receptors were obtained from a woman aged 18-29 years with Graves' hyperthyroidism.

At least ten counts were recorded for this clonotype. The chain combines TRBV4-1 with TRBJ1-5; no clear D gene. V lost 3 bases, J lost 1 base, and 10 bases lay in between. The CDR3 totals 15 residues. CDR1 and CDR2 from the germline V gene are MGHRA and YSYEKL. The CDR3 DNA follows: TGCGCCAGCAGCCAGGTCCGAGGGAGCAATCAGCCCCAGCATTTT. Translated, it gives CASSQVRGSNQPQHF.

This clonotype was observed at least ten times. V is TRBV20-1 and J is TRBJ1-2; D might be TRBD1 (5 bases). V lost 5 bases, J lost 4 bases, and 20 bases lay in between. The CDR3 is 15 amino acids. The germline V gene has CDR1 DFQATT and CDR2 SNEGSKA (reference sequence). The CDR3 loop reads CSAPWNDRGPYGYTF. As DNA, the CDR3 is TGCAGTGCTCCCTGGAACGATAGGGGTCCCTATGGCTACACCTTC.

This clonotype was counted many times. The genes are TRBV7-8 and TRBJ1-5, with D unclear. Between the trimmed V and J ends, which lost 1 base and 1 base, there was a span of 8 bases. From germline, CDR1 is SGHVS and CDR2 FQNEAQ. This CDR3 contains 15 residues. CDR3 residues: CASSLEGESNQPQHF. In DNA, the CDR3 is TGTGCCAGCAGCTTAGAAGGAGAGAGCAATCAGCCCCAGCATTTT.

The CDR3 spells CASSSSEKLFF. CDR3 sequence (DNA): TGTGCCAGCAGCAGCAGTGAAAAACTGTTTTTT. The gene calls are TRBV7-9 and TRBJ1-4; no definite D call. V was pared by 5 bases and J by 7 bases, with 5 bases between. The CDR3 is 11 amino acids. Germline-derived CDR1 and CDR2 are SEHNR and FQNEAQ (reference sequence).

This clonotype was observed many times. This chain joins TRBV15 and TRBJ1-5; no clear D gene. The germline gives CDR1 LNHNV, CDR2 YYDKDF (reference sequence). V lost 3 bases to trimming and J lost 0 bases, with 6 bases between them. This CDR3 has 14 amino acids. The CDR3 coding sequence is TGTGCCACCAGCAGGCGTTATAGCAATCAGCCCCAGCATTTT. It specifies CATSRRYSNQPQHF. The full variable domain, rest sourced from reference TRBV15 and TRBJ1-5, is DAMVIQNPRYQVTQFGKPVTLSCSQTLNHNVMYWYQQKSSQAPKLLFHYYDKDFNNEADTPDNFQSRRPNTSFCFLDIRSPGLGDTAMYLCATSRRYSNQPQHFGDGTRLSIL.

This chain uses TRBV5-1 with TRBJ1-3; 10 bases align to TRBD1. The trim removed 1 base at V and 2 bases at J, leaving 3 bases unmatched. The CDR3 has 16 amino acids. The germline CDR1 and CDR2 sequences are SGHRS and YFSETQ. CDR3: CASSLWTGGAGNTIYF. The CDR3 DNA reads as TGCGCCAGCAGCTTGTGGACAGGGGGTGCTGGAAACACCATATATTTT.

This clonotype was recorded at least ten times. This rearrangement joins TRBV10-3 to TRBJ2-6; no clear D. Germline V gives CDR1 ENHRY, CDR2 SYGVKD. The CDR3 consists of 16 residues. Trimming removed 0 bases from V and 0 bases from J, with 6 bases in between. The CDR3 is CAISESAGSGANVLTF. CDR3 coding DNA: TGTGCCATCAGTGAGTCAGCAGGCTCTGGGGCCAACGTCCTGACTTTC.

This clonotype showed up many times. The chain joins TRBV2 to TRBJ1-4; D not certain. The germline V gene has CDR1 SNHLY and CDR2 FYNNEI. This CDR3 has 15 residues. Trimming pared 4 bases from V and 3 bases from J, leaving 12 bases between. CDR3 loop: CASSGGNPSNEKLFF. The CDR3 nucleotides are TGTGCCAGCAGTGGAGGGAATCCCTCTAATGAAAAACTGTTTTTT.

This clonotype was counted a few times. This chain joins TRBV6-1 and TRBJ2-4, with 8 positions matching TRBD2. This CDR3 region has 16 residues. J gave up 7 bases and V 4 bases, and 12 bases lay outside the gene matches. CDR1 is MNHNS, CDR2 SASEGT, per germline. CDR3 nucleotides: TGTGCCAGCAGTGCCTCTTTGAGCGGGAGCGGGAACATTCAGTACTTC. As protein: CASSASLSGSGNIQYF.

This clonotype was seen many times. The V and J genes are TRBV3-1 and TRBJ1-1; no clear D. Germline CDR1 and CDR2: LGHDT and YNNKEL (reference sequence). This CDR3 has 11 amino acids. The CDR3 DNA reads as TGTGCAACCCGGGGGAACACTGAAGCTTTCTTT. It translates to CATRGNTEAFF.

With regard to this clonotype: Possible read error: a much larger clone is one base away. The chain combines TRBV9 with TRBJ2-7; 10 bases are shared with TRBD2. V gave up 0 bases and J gave up 5 bases; unmatched junction bases: 2. The CDR3 spans 14 residues. CDR1 SGDLS and CDR2 YYNGEE come from the germline V gene. CDR3: CASSVALAGDEQYF. CDR3 in DNA: TGTGCCAGCAGCGTAGCCCTAGCGGGGGACGAGCAGTACTTC.

This sequence joins TRBV6-1 and TRBJ1-6; unclear D gene. V lost 0 bases and J 6 bases, leaving 9 bases between the germline ends. The CDR3 is 15 amino acids. Germline V lookup: CDR1 MNHNS, CDR2 SASEGT. The CDR3 loop reads CASSEALGSNSPLHF. CDR3 nucleotides: TGTGCCAGCAGTGAAGCGCTGGGGAGTAATTCACCCCTCCACTTT.

There are many counts of this clonotype. J is TRBJ2-2 and V is TRBV11-3; no clear D. V lost 3 bases, J lost 0 bases, and 8 bases lay in between. The CDR3 sequence is 15 residues long. Germline V gene sequence: CDR1 SGHNT, CDR2 YENEEA. The chain's CDR3 is CASSFMSTNTGELFF. CDR3 coding DNA: TGTGCCAGCAGCTTTATGAGTACGAACACCGGGGAGCTGTTTTTT.

The CDR3 DNA reads as TGTGCCAGCAGCTTGGCCGTGGTGACGGAGACCCAGTACTTC. Amino acids: CASSLAVVTETQYF. The V and J genes are TRBV5-6 and TRBJ2-5, with D unresolved. V lost 0 bases and J lost 5, with 11 bases in between. The germline CDR1 and CDR2 sequences are SGHDT and YYEEEE. This CDR3 spans 14 amino acids. Using reference TRBV5-6 and TRBJ2-5 for the parts outside the CDR3, the full variable domain is DAGVTQSPTHLIKTRGQQVTLRCSPKSGHDTVSWYQQALGQGPQFIFQYYEEEERQRGNFPDRFSGHQFPNYSSELNVNALLLGDSALYLCASSLAVVTETQYFGPGTRLLVL.

At least ten counts were recorded for this clonotype. The CDR3 spells CASSVDRGRPRRDQPQHF. The CDR3, as DNA: TGTGCCAGCAGCGTAGACAGGGGGCGACCCCGGAGGGACCAGCCCCAGCATTTT. This chain uses TRBV2 with TRBJ1-5; the match to TRBD1 covers 10 bases. J was trimmed by 7 bases and V by 6 bases; bases with no gene match: 18. Germline V gives CDR1 SNHLY, CDR2 FYNNEI. This CDR3 is built from 18 residues.

This clonotype was found many times. The chain's CDR3 is CASSLYLREQYF. CDR3 sequence (DNA): TGTGCCAGCAGTTTATATCTTAGGGAGCAGTACTTC. The chain has TRBV28 and TRBJ2-7; D not resolved. The CDR3 is 12 residues long. Trimming removed 1 base at V and 7 bases at J, with 8 bases between. Germline lookup yields CDR1 MDHEN and CDR2 SYDVKM. The complete variable domain, with remaining parts taken from reference TRBV28 and TRBJ2-7, reads DVKVTQSSRYLVKRTGEKVFLECVQDMDHENMFWYRQDPGLGLRLIYFSYDVKMKEKGDIPEGYSVSREKKERFSLILESASTNQTSMYLCASSLYLREQYFGPGTRLTVT.

The table lists this clonotype with a few counts. This chain connects TRBV7-9 to TRBJ1-4; 11 bases agree with TRBD1. With 3 bases clipped from V and 6 bases from J, the junction kept 3 bases outside the gene matches. CDR1 and CDR2 (germline): SEHNR, FQNEAQ (reference sequence). The CDR3 is made up of 15 amino acids. CDR3 region: CASSFGQGAYEKLFF. The CDR3 coding sequence is TGTGCCAGCAGCTTTGGACAGGGGGCTTATGAAAAACTGTTTTTT.